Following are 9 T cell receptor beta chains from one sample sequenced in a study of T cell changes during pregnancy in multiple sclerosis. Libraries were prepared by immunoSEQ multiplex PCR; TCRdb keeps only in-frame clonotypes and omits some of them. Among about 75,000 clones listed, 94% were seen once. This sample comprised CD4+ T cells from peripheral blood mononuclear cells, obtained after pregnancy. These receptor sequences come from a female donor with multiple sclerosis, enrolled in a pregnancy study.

The chain's CDR3 is CASSLTALTGELFF. DNA of the CDR3: TGCGCCAGCAGCCTGACTGCCTTAACTGGGGAGCTGTTTTTT. The chain links TRBV5-1 to TRBJ2-2; no firm D call. Germline V gives CDR1 SGHRS, CDR2 YFSETQ. Between the trimmed V and J ends, which lost 4 bases and 8 bases, there was a span of 15 bases. The CDR3 contains 14 residues.

The DNA of the CDR3 is TGTGCCAGCTCACCCCTAGCGGCGACGGGTGCAGATACGCAGTATTTT. Translating it yields CASSPLAATGADTQYF. The chain has TRBV18 and TRBJ2-3; TRBD2 matches 7 bases. The J segment lost 4 bases and the V segment lost 3 bases, leaving 10 bases of the junction unmatched. CDR3 size: 16 residues. Germline V gene data show CDR1 as KGHSH and CDR2 as LQKENI.

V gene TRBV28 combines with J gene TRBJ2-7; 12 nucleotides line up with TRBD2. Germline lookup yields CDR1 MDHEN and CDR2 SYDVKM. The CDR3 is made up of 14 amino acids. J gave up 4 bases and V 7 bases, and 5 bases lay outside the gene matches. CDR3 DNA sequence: TGTGCCAGCATACCTAGCGGGAGGGTGTACGAGCAGTACTTC. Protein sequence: CASIPSGRVYEQYF.

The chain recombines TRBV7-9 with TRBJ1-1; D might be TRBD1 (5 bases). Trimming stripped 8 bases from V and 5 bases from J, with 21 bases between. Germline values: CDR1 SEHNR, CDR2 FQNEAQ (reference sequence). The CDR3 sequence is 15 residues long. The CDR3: CASRDSDPSGTEAFF. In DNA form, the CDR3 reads TGTGCCAGCCGGGACTCCGACCCTTCAGGAACTGAAGCTTTCTTT.

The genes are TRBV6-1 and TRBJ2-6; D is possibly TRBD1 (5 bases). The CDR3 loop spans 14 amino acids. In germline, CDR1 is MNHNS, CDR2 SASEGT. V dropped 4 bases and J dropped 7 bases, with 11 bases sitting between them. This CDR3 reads CASSVRQKANVLTF. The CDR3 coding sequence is TGTGCCAGCAGTGTTAGACAGAAAGCCAACGTCCTGACTTTC.

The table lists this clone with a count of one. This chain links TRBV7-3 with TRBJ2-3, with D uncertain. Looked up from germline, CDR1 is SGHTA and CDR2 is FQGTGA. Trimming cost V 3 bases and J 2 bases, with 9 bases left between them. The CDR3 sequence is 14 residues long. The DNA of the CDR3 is TGTGCCAGCAGCTTTTCACGACTCACAGATACGCAGTATTTT. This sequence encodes CASSFSRLTDTQYF.

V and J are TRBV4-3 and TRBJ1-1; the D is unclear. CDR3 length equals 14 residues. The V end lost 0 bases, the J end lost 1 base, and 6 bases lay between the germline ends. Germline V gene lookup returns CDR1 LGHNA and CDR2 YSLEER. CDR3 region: CASSQEGRNTEAFF. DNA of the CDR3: TGCGCCAGCAGCCAAGAGGGCAGGAACACTGAAGCTTTCTTT.

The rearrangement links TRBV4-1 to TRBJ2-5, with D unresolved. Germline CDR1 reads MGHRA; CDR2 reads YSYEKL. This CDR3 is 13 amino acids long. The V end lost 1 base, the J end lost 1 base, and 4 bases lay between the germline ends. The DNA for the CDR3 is TGCGCCAGCAGCCAAGCAGTCCAAGAGACCCAGTACTTC. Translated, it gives CASSQAVQETQYF.

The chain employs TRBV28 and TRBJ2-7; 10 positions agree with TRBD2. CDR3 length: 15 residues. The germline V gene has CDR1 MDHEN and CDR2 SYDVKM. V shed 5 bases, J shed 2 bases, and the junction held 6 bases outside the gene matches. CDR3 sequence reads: CASSTTSGPTYEQYF. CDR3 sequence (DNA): TGTGCCAGCAGTACGACTAGCGGGCCCACCTACGAGCAGTACTTC. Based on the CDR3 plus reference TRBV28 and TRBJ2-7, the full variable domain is DVKVTQSSRYLVKRTGEKVFLECVQDMDHENMFWYRQDPGLGLRLIYFSYDVKMKEKGDIPEGYSVSREKKERFSLILESASTNQTSMYLCASSTTSGPTYEQYFGPGTRLTVT.